Detailed here is one TCR beta chain. This clonotype was seen a few times. No antigen is known for it. Per-nucleotide qualities are absent, and no much larger clonotype sits a single base away. The library relied on PCR. Sequencer: Illumina HiSeq 2500. To normalize quantification of the TCRbeta repertoire, the TCR libraries were built with molecular barcoding that relied on unique molecular identifiers. TCRdb's own reprocessing of the public reads used fastp at Q25 and MiXCR and kept productive beta chains. CDR3 protein sequences are deduplicated, and each keeps its most common genes and DNA. This sample is represented by some 500,000 distinct CDR3 sequences; approximately 20% of them were singletons. Of the sample, less than 4% is held by the ten largest clones. The germline V gene (reference sequence) sets CDR1 to SEHNR and CDR2 to FQNEAQ. Trimming takes 4 bases from V and 10 bases from J, and the germline ends sit 14 bases apart. The CDR3 sequence holds 13 residues, the cysteine and phenylalanine included. Of all the DNA, just the CDR3 is kept, 39 bases in frame from base 1.

The data belong to a study of T-cell reconstitution after alpha-beta-depleted transplantation in children listed by TCRdb under 2016. Describing the broader study: The study quantitatively tracked T-cell immune reconstitution after TCRalphabeta/CD19-depleted allogeneic hematopoietic cell transplantation in children using TCR repertoire profiling.

Sequencing used PBMCs from the stem cell graft donor, obtained from the stem cell graft. The clonotype originates from a human donor who donated a stem cell graft to a child with acute lymphoblastic leukemia. The rearranged segments are TRBV7-9 and TRBJ2-1, with TRBD2 perhaps the D gene, on 6 matching bases. For the CDR3, the sequence is CASSSFSGGEQFF. The bases are TGTGCCAGCAGCTCTTTTTCTGGAGGGGAGCAGTTCTTC.